These T cell receptor beta chains were read from a single sample in a study of blood T cell repertoires in COVID-19. Profiled with immunoSEQ multiplex PCR; TCRdb holds only in-frame clones, not every one. The sample lists about 430,000 clones; roughly 90% were seen once. Sequencing input: PBMCs or T cells enriched from blood (not recorded which). The receptors derive from a woman under 30 who had been exposed to COVID-19. Each CDR3 is given with its conserved first and last residue. A D gene is named only where the DNA matches it firmly. Rows may omit the clone size; those that give it use once, few, many or a size class.

TRBV7-2	-	13	TRBJ2-4	-	TGTGCCAGCAGCTTAGTGGTGGAGAACATTCAGTACTTC	CASSLVVENIQYF
TRBV25-1	-	13	TRBJ2-7	-	TGTGCCAGCAGTAGAGGTGTCCCAAACGAGCAGTACTTC	CASSRGVPNEQYF
TRBV7-2	TRBD1	13	TRBJ2-7	-	TGTGCCAGCAGCTTGGGACAGGTCAACGAGCAGTACTTC	CASSLGQVNEQYF
TRBV12-3/TRBV12-4	TRBD1	13	TRBJ2-3	-	TGTGCCAGCGGGGGTAGGGGGCGAGATACGCAGTATTTT	CASGGRGRDTQYF
TRBV27	-	17	TRBJ1-3	once	TGTGCCAGCAGTTCCCTCTCGTCCCGAGGAGGTGGAAACACCATATATTTT	CASSSLSSRGGGNTIYF
TRBV6-1	-	11	TRBJ1-2	-	TGTGCCAGCAGTGAAGGACTAACCTACACCTTC	CASSEGLTYTF
TRBV6-5	TRBD1	14	TRBJ1-2	few	TGTGCCAGCAGTTACTCGATTTCAGGGGGCGGCTACACCTTC	CASSYSISGGGYTF
TRBV27	-	15	TRBJ1-4	-	TGTGCCAGCGCTGCAGGGATTTCAACTAATGAAAAACTGTTTTTT	CASAAGISTNEKLFF
TRBV11-2	TRBD1	15	TRBJ1-3	-	TGTGCCAGCAGCTGGACAGGGGGACAGAGAAACACCATATATTTT	CASSWTGGQRNTIYF
TRBV4-3	TRBD1	16	TRBJ1-4	once	TGCGCCAGCAGCCAAGGGCAGGGGGTTTATAATGAAAAACTGTTTTTT	CASSQGQGVYNEKLFF
TRBV19	TRBD1	19	TRBJ2-6	-	TGTGCCAGTAGTATAATAGGACAGGGAAAGGACTCTGGGGCCAACGTCCTGACTTTC	CASSIIGQGKDSGANVLTF
TRBV15	-	15	TRBJ2-1	-	TGTGCCACCAGCAGGGTACAGGGATCCTACAATGAGCAGTTCTTC	CATSRVQGSYNEQFF
TRBV29-1	TRBD2	14	TRBJ2-7	-	TGCAGCGTAACAAAAGCGGGGAACTTCTACGAGCAGTACTTC	CSVTKAGNFYEQYF
TRBV6-1	-	16	TRBJ2-3	-	TGTGCCAGCAGTGAAAGGTGGTCAGGGGGCACAGATACGCAGTATTTT	CASSERWSGGTDTQYF
TRBV28	TRBD2	14	TRBJ2-1	-	TGTGCCAGCAGTTGGCGGGGGGCCGCCAATGAGCAGTTCTTC	CASSWRGAANEQFF
TRBV25-1	-	15	TRBJ1-4	-	TGTGCCAGCAGTAGCCGGGACTCAACTAATGAAAAACTGTTTTTT	CASSSRDSTNEKLFF
TRBV19	TRBD2	15	TRBJ2-1	-	TGTGCCAGTAGATTACTAGCGGGGGGGTCCAATGAGCAGTTCTTC	CASRLLAGGSNEQFF
TRBV28	-	14	TRBJ1-5	-	TGTGCCAGCAGCCCTATAAATAGCAATCAGCCCCAGCATTTT	CASSPINSNQPQHF
TRBV7-3	TRBD1	16	TRBJ1-6	-	TGTGCCAGCAGCTTATCGGGCGGGACAGGGATTTCACCCCTCCACTTT	CASSLSGGTGISPLHF
TRBV5-1	-	14	TRBJ2-2	-	TGCGCCAGCAGCTTGGGCGTAAACACCGGGGAGCTGTTTTTT	CASSLGVNTGELFF
TRBV5-1	TRBD1	13	TRBJ2-3	few	TGCGCCAGCAGCCAGGGGGTCACAGATACGCAGTATTTT	CASSQGVTDTQYF
TRBV28	-	17	TRBJ1-6	-	TGTGCCAGCAGCTCTACAGGGATTATGCTTGATAATTCACCCCTCCACTTT	CASSSTGIMLDNSPLHF
TRBV2	TRBD2	17	TRBJ2-5	-	TGTGCCAGCAGTGAAATACTAGCGGGGGGCGGAGAAGAGACCCAGTACTTC	CASSEILAGGGEETQYF
TRBV7-2	TRBD1	17	TRBJ1-6	-	TGTGCCAGCAGCCTGCCCCCCGGGACAGGGTGGGATTCACCCCTCCACTTT	CASSLPPGTGWDSPLHF
TRBV5-1	-	17	TRBJ2-5	-	TGCGCCAGCAGCTTGGTTGTTGGCCTCCAAACCCAAGAGACCCAGTACTTC	CASSLVVGLQTQETQYF
TRBV18	TRBD2	15	TRBJ2-1	-	TGTGCCAGCTCACCACCTAGCGGGGGGGTTAATGAGCAGTTCTTC	CASSPPSGGVNEQFF